This T cell receptor (beta chain) stems from a study of spatial heterogeneity in lung cancer. About the research overall: There were consistently more beta-chain sequences detected than alpha-chain sequences.

This clonotype is classed as medium-sized. CDR3 length: 18 amino acids. CDR1 is ENHRY and CDR2 is SYGVKD in the germline V gene. Trimming stripped 2 bases from V and 7 bases from J, with 24 bases between. The study tagged each TCR cDNA molecule with a unique molecular identifier. TCRdb fed the 5' RACE reads into MiXCR, producing one record per CDR3 protein. This table holds about 27,000 distinct CDR3 sequences, 6% to 7.5% found once. The time point is: sample taken at primary tumor resection. The donors, about 78 patients with untreated early-stage non-small cell lung cancer, provided the samples. From tumor, nontumor lung or frozen PBMC, whole RNA was taken unsorted for sequencing.

The source of this sequence is a male donor with early-stage non-small cell lung cancer. The sequencing used PBMCs, collected at surgery. The chain carries TRBV10-3 and TRBJ2-4, with a possible D match to TRBD2 (5 bases). The CDR3 DNA reads as TGTGCCATCAGTGAGGGAGTACCGAGCAGTGGGAGCCAGAACATTCAGTACTTC. Protein product: CAISEGVPSSGSQNIQYF.